A selection of T cell receptor beta chains follows, all from one sample in a study of blood T cell repertoires in COVID-19. TCRdb keeps only in-frame clones here, not all; method: immunoSEQ multiplex PCR. Here the sample spans 95,000 or so clones, about 89% being singletons. The sequenced material came from peripheral blood. The receptor set was obtained from a woman in her seventies with acute or convalescent COVID-19. The CDR3 runs from the conserved cysteine through the conserved F or W. Each record gives: CDR3 protein, CDR3 DNA, J gene, D gene, clone size, V gene. D genes are given only for firm matches. The listing skips clone size in some rows; elsewhere it reads once, few, many or a size class.

CASSPTTGTPLYNEQFF,TGTGCCAGCAGCCCCACCACCGGGACTCCGCTGTACAATGAGCAGTTCTTC,TRBJ2-1,NA,NA,TRBV3-1/TRBV3-2
CASSKPQPGNTIYF,TGTGCCAGTAGTAAGCCACAGCCTGGAAACACCATATATTTT,TRBJ1-3,NA,NA,TRBV19
CASSEAVGTGGNQETQYF,TGTGCCAGCAGTGAAGCGGTCGGGACGGGGGGGAACCAAGAGACCCAGTACTTC,TRBJ2-5,TRBD2,NA,TRBV6-1
CASSPLTGARSNEQFF,TGTGCCAGCTCACCGTTGACAGGTGCAAGGAGCAATGAGCAGTTCTTC,TRBJ2-1,NA,NA,TRBV18
CASSAVLSGQETQYF,TGCGCCAGCAGCGCCGTTTTGAGCGGCCAAGAGACCCAGTACTTC,TRBJ2-5,NA,NA,TRBV5-1
CASTLAGAQETQYF,TGTGCCAGCACATTAGCGGGAGCCCAAGAGACCCAGTACTTC,TRBJ2-5,TRBD2,NA,TRBV2
CASSISGGLGEQFF,TGTGCCAGTAGTATTTCGGGGGGGCTCGGTGAGCAGTTCTTC,TRBJ2-1,TRBD2,NA,TRBV19
CASSDGGGNTGELFF,TGCGCCAGCAGTGACGGCGGGGGAAACACCGGGGAGCTGTTTTTT,TRBJ2-2,TRBD2,NA,TRBV10-1
CASGTLRTGGAGELFF,TGCGCCAGCGGTACACTCCGGACAGGTGGTGCCGGGGAGCTGTTTTTT,TRBJ2-2,TRBD1,NA,TRBV10-2
CASSFGQGVSDTIYF,TGCGCCAGCAGCTTCGGACAGGGTGTTAGTGACACCATATATTTT,TRBJ1-3,TRBD1,once,TRBV5-1
CAIRPSADNEQFF,TGTGCCATCAGGCCTAGCGCGGACAATGAGCAGTTCTTC,TRBJ2-1,NA,NA,TRBV10-3
CASSPNSRNTGELFF,TGTGCCAGCAGCCCAAATTCGCGGAACACCGGGGAGCTGTTTTTT,TRBJ2-2,NA,NA,TRBV3-1/TRBV3-2
CASSGPGMDYGYTF,TGTGCCAGCAGTGGGCCAGGGATGGACTATGGCTACACCTTC,TRBJ1-2,NA,NA,TRBV25-1
CASSRRGTGELFF,TGTGCCAGTAGCCGCCGGGGCACCGGGGAGCTGTTTTTT,TRBJ2-2,NA,NA,TRBV19
CASSFSTGITEAFF,TGTGCCAGCAGCTTTTCGACAGGGATCACTGAAGCTTTCTTT,TRBJ1-1,TRBD1,NA,TRBV7-2
CASSLTVPSSYNSPLHF,TGTGCCAGCAGTTTAACGGTACCAAGCTCCTATAATTCACCCCTCCACTTT,TRBJ1-6,NA,once,TRBV27
CASKGAPIDNEQFF,TGTGCCAGTAAGGGGGCCCCAATAGACAATGAGCAGTTCTTC,TRBJ2-1,TRBD1,NA,TRBV19
CASSPDRVNYGYTF,TGTGCCAGCTCCCCCGACAGGGTCAACTATGGCTACACCTTC,TRBJ1-2,TRBD1,few,TRBV18
CASSFNRDRGQPQHF,TGTGCCAGCAGCTTCAACCGGGACAGGGGACAGCCCCAGCATTTT,TRBJ1-5,TRBD1,NA,TRBV7-8
CASSWSLTSGGYNEQFF,TGCGCCAGCAGCTGGAGCCTGACTAGCGGGGGGTACAATGAGCAGTTCTTC,TRBJ2-1,TRBD2,NA,TRBV5-1
CASSDSGQGPTEAFF,TGTGCCAGCAGTGACTCCGGACAGGGACCCACTGAAGCTTTCTTT,TRBJ1-1,TRBD1,NA,TRBV6-5
CAWSVGGNQPQHF,TGTGCCTGGAGTGTAGGGGGAAATCAGCCCCAGCATTTT,TRBJ1-5,NA,NA,TRBV30
CSVDRGSGYTF,TGCAGCGTTGATAGAGGGTCTGGCTACACCTTC,TRBJ1-2,NA,NA,TRBV29-1
CASWAQGLSNQPQHF,TGTGCCAGCTGGGCACAGGGGTTGAGCAATCAGCCCCAGCATTTT,TRBJ1-5,TRBD1,NA,TRBV18
CSVAGTVNTEAFF,TGCAGCGTTGCCGGGACAGTGAACACTGAAGCTTTCTTT,TRBJ1-1,TRBD1,NA,TRBV29-1
CASMRQGYGNQPQHF,TGTGCCAGCATGCGACAGGGTTACGGCAATCAGCCCCAGCATTTT,TRBJ1-5,TRBD1,NA,TRBV6-5
CARQGAGELFF,TGTGCCAGACAGGGTGCCGGGGAGCTGTTTTTT,TRBJ2-2,NA,NA,TRBV2
CASSQDRIAGGVEQFF,TGTGCCAGCAGCCAAGATCGGATAGCGGGAGGAGTGGAGCAGTTCTTC,TRBJ2-1,TRBD2,NA,TRBV14
CASSLDAGSGNTIYF,TGTGCCAGCAGCTTAGACGCGGGGAGTGGAAACACCATATATTTT,TRBJ1-3,NA,NA,TRBV5-4
CASSHRGYTEAFF,TGCGCCAGCAGCCACAGGGGGTACACTGAAGCTTTCTTT,TRBJ1-1,TRBD1,NA,TRBV5-1
CASSQVRQGWNTEAFF,TGCGCCAGCAGCCAAGTAAGACAGGGCTGGAACACTGAAGCTTTCTTT,TRBJ1-1,TRBD1,NA,TRBV4-1
CASTGTGGGEKLFF,TGTGCCAGCACCGGCACAGGGGGCGGTGAAAAACTGTTTTTT,TRBJ1-4,TRBD1,NA,TRBV5-5
CASSLDSNEKLFF,TGCGCCAGCAGCTTGGACAGTAATGAAAAACTGTTTTTT,TRBJ1-4,NA,NA,TRBV5-1
CASARAAGSGNTIYF,TGTGCCTCCGCCAGGGCTGCAGGATCTGGAAACACCATATATTTT,TRBJ1-3,NA,NA,TRBV30
CASSFPGTGYNSPLHF,TGTGCCAGTAGTTTTCCTGGGACAGGGTATAATTCACCCCTCCACTTT,TRBJ1-6,TRBD1,NA,TRBV19
CASSQTANYGYTF,TGTGCCAGCAGTCAGACAGCGAACTATGGCTACACCTTC,TRBJ1-2,NA,NA,TRBV6-6
CATSRDINRGSQETQYF,TGTGCCACCAGCAGAGATATAAACAGGGGATCCCAAGAGACCCAGTACTTC,TRBJ2-5,TRBD1,NA,TRBV15
CASSNQGSNQPQHF,TGTGCCAGTAGTAATCAGGGGAGCAATCAGCCCCAGCATTTT,TRBJ1-5,NA,NA,TRBV19
CASSLNVAAENIQYF,TGTGCCAGCAGCTTAAACGTAGCTGCCGAAAACATTCAGTACTTC,TRBJ2-4,NA,NA,TRBV11-2
CASSPTGWKTQYF,TGTGCCAGCAGCCCTACAGGGTGGAAGACCCAGTACTTC,TRBJ2-5,NA,NA,TRBV3-1/TRBV3-2
CSVADLAKNIQYF,TGCAGCGTCGCGGACTTGGCCAAAAACATTCAGTACTTC,TRBJ2-4,NA,NA,TRBV29-1
CASSSAGVRFNEQFF,TGTGCCAGCAGCTCAGCGGGAGTCCGTTTCAATGAGCAGTTCTTC,TRBJ2-1,TRBD2,NA,TRBV7-2
CASSFSRGAGGYTF,TGTGCCAGCAGTTTCAGCAGGGGGGCCGGTGGCTACACCTTC,TRBJ1-2,TRBD1,NA,TRBV6-5
CASSPTINQPQHF,TGTGCCAGCTCACCAACTATCAATCAGCCCCAGCATTTT,TRBJ1-5,NA,NA,TRBV18
CASSKGTATNEKLFF,TGTGCCAGTAGCAAGGGGACAGCAACTAATGAAAAACTGTTTTTT,TRBJ1-4,TRBD1,NA,TRBV19
CASSRDRTDYTF,TGCGCCAGCAGCAGAGACAGGACGGACTACACCTTC,TRBJ1-2,NA,few,TRBV10-2
CASSEFVGRGYTF,TGTGCCAGCAGTGAATTCGTAGGGAGAGGCTACACCTTC,TRBJ1-2,NA,NA,TRBV6-1
CASRTGTATYEQYF,TGTGCCAGCAGAACCGGGACAGCTACCTACGAGCAGTACTTC,TRBJ2-7,TRBD1,NA,TRBV27
CASSYSWTGGEAFF,TGTGCCAGCAGTTACTCATGGACAGGGGGCGAAGCTTTCTTT,TRBJ1-1,TRBD1,NA,TRBV6-5
CASSYQDSRDRLSLRAGNTIYF,TGTGCTAGCAGCTACCAAGACTCCCGGGACAGACTTTCCCTGAGGGCTGGAAACACCATATATTTT,TRBJ1-3,TRBD1,NA,TRBV7-7
CASSLGPPGSGTVGELFF,TGTGCCAGCAGCTTAGGCCCCCCAGGTAGCGGGACTGTCGGGGAGCTGTTTTTT,TRBJ2-2,TRBD2,NA,TRBV11-3
CASSRGQGKGAGELFF,TGCGCCAGCAGCCGAGGTCAGGGGAAAGGGGCCGGGGAGCTGTTTTTT,TRBJ2-2,NA,NA,TRBV5-1
CASKWGGLDTEAFF,TGTGCCAGCAAATGGGGGGGGCTCGACACTGAAGCTTTCTTT,TRBJ1-1,NA,NA,TRBV27
CASSVSRADTQYF,TGTGCCAGCAGCGTATCCCGTGCGGATACGCAGTATTTT,TRBJ2-3,NA,NA,TRBV9
CASSEQGRGEKLFF,TGTGCCAGCAGTGAACAGGGCAGGGGAGAAAAACTGTTTTTT,TRBJ1-4,NA,once,TRBV27
CASSMGLGEKLFF,TGTGCCAGTAGTATGGGACTCGGTGAAAAACTGTTTTTT,TRBJ1-4,NA,few,TRBV19
CASSGGHGSPLHF,TGTGCCAGCAGCGGGGGGCATGGTTCACCCCTCCACTTT,TRBJ1-6,NA,few,TRBV27
CASSSRISSRTYNEQFF,TGTGCCAGCAGTTCCCGAATCAGTTCGCGGACCTACAATGAGCAGTTCTTC,TRBJ2-1,NA,NA,TRBV27
CATANRRDTNEQFF,TGTGCCACTGCCAATAGACGGGACACCAATGAGCAGTTCTTC,TRBJ2-1,NA,NA,TRBV24-1